These 22 T cell receptor beta chains came from one sample sequenced in a study of shared clonotypes between healthy human individuals (dated by TCRdb to 2018 to 2020). Receptors were amplified or captured by the immunoSEQ multiplex PCR assay. The table was pulled from immuneACCESS by TCRdb, which kept in-frame rearrangements only. Such tables lose some clones; where checked, under half of the loss comes from unresolved V genes, and the rest has no known cause. For this sample the table gives roughly 1.5 million clones, of which 95% to 99% were detected only once. The ten largest clones represent roughly 0.45% of the sample. Material: naive CD4+ T cells sorted from blood. The meaning of the sample's cell subset or site label: CD45RA+ positively selected. These receptors were taken from a man aged 25-45 years in good health.

This chain joins TRBV5-6 and TRBJ1-2; D may be TRBD1 (5 bases). The V end was cut by 0 bases, the J end by 14 bases, with 26 bases between. The CDR3 length is 16 residues. Germline CDR1 is SGHDT and CDR2 is YYEEEE. In nucleotides, the CDR3 is TGTGCCAGCAGCTTGGAGGAGGGACGGGACCGGTTTGGTGGTACCTTC. Amino acids: CASSLEEGRDRFGGTF.

As to this clone: This CDR3 is also generated by other DNA sequences in the sample. The J gene is TRBJ1-3, the V gene TRBV9; perhaps TRBD1 as D (5 bases). Trimming left V 4 bases short and J 0 bases short, with 11 bases between. The CDR3 contains 15 residues. CDR1 and CDR2 (germline): SGDLS, YYNGEE. The CDR3 nucleotides are TGTGCCAGCAGCCCGTCGGGGCGCTCTGGAAACACCATATATTTT. Protein product: CASSPSGRSGNTIYF.

J is TRBJ1-4 and V is TRBV28; D unclear. The CDR3 sequence is 13 residues long. Germline V lookup: CDR1 MDHEN, CDR2 SYDVKM. Trimming left V 6 bases short and J 0 bases short, with 5 bases between. CDR3 DNA sequence: TGTGCCAGCAGGATTACAACTAATGAAAAACTGTTTTTT. Translating it yields CASRITTNEKLFF.

This clone came up once. The chain couples TRBV27 to TRBJ2-7, with D hard to call. This CDR3 is built from 14 residues. V was shortened by 7 bases and J by 5 bases, with 18 bases between the two germline ends. Germline V CDR1 and CDR2: MNHEY, SMNVEV (reference sequence). The CDR3: CASTKSGVQHEQYF. As DNA, the CDR3 is TGTGCCAGCACTAAATCTGGGGTTCAGCACGAGCAGTACTTC.

CDR3 nucleotide sequence: TGTGCCAGCAGCTTAGGTGGGGTCGGCGGAATCTCCTACGAGCAGTACTTC. Its protein product is CASSLGGVGGISYEQYF. The rearrangement uses TRBV7-9 and TRBJ2-7; D gene uncertain. The CDR3 contains 17 residues. With 1 base removed from V and 0 bases from J, the gap between germline ends came to 16 bases. Germline CDR1 and CDR2: SEHNR and FQNEAQ (reference sequence).

In this sample, this clone turned up once. This chain joins TRBV6-6 and TRBJ2-2, with 8 bases lining up with TRBD2. Germline loops: CDR1 MNHNY, CDR2 SVGAGI (reference sequence). This CDR3 has 16 residues. The V and J ends lost 7 bases and 0 bases, in that order; junction bases with no gene match: 7. CDR3: CASNNGRASNTGELFF. CDR3 in DNA: TGTGCCAGCAATAACGGGAGGGCTTCGAACACCGGGGAGCTGTTTTTT.

The chain has TRBV28 and TRBJ2-2; D unclear. The germline gives CDR1 MDHEN, CDR2 SYDVKM. The CDR3 covers 15 residues. V was pared by 3 bases and J by 2 bases, with 10 bases between. The CDR3 DNA reads TGTGCCAGCAGTTTGGCCGATCCCAACACCGGGGAGCTGTTTTTT. Translating gives CASSLADPNTGELFF.

This clone occurred once. The chain joins TRBV6-1 to TRBJ1-2, with 9 bases fitting TRBD1. CDR3 length: 14 residues. The germline V gene has CDR1 MNHNS and CDR2 SASEGT. Losses at the gene ends were 2 bases for V and 7 bases for J; bases not matched to a gene: 5. CDR3 DNA: TGTGCCAGCAGTGAATCTGGGACAGGGACTGGCTACACCTTC. This translates into CASSESGTGTGYTF.

This clone was detected a few times. V gene TRBV19 combines with J gene TRBJ1-5; weak D call: TRBD1 (5 bases). The CDR3 covers 13 residues. The V end lost 4 bases, the J end lost 5 bases, and 9 bases lay between the germline ends. Germline values: CDR1 LNHDA, CDR2 SQIVND (reference sequence). This CDR3 reads CASSTGLDQPQHF. In DNA, the CDR3 is TGTGCCAGTAGTACAGGGTTGGATCAGCCCCAGCATTTT.

This chain joins TRBV11-2 and TRBJ2-1; 15 bases line up with TRBD2. CDR3 length equals 16 residues. Germline V gene sequence: CDR1 SGHAT, CDR2 FQNNGV. V lost 6 bases to trimming and J lost 6 bases; unmatched junction nucleotides: 6. CDR3 bases: TGTGCCAGCAGTAAAACGGGACTAGCGGGGGGCAATGAGCAGTTCTTC. It is translated as CASSKTGLAGGNEQFF.

V usage is TRBV15 and J usage is TRBJ1-5, with TRBD1 identical over 11 bases. The CDR3 consists of 16 residues. The germline CDR1 and CDR2 sequences are LNHNV and YYDKDF (reference sequence). V shed 3 bases, J shed 2 bases, and the junction held 3 bases outside the gene matches. The CDR3: CATSSGTGGRNQPQHF. The CDR3 nucleotides are TGTGCCACCAGCAGCGGGACAGGGGGACGCAATCAGCCCCAGCATTTT.

This sequence joins TRBV10-3 and TRBJ2-1; unclear D gene. The CDR3 has 12 residues. With 2 bases removed from V and 9 bases from J, the gap between germline ends came to 8 bases. Germline-derived CDR1 and CDR2 are ENHRY and SYGVKD. DNA for the CDR3: TGTGCCATCAGTGAGCCCCACCGTGAGCAGTTCTTC. This gives the protein CAISEPHREQFF.

The chain employs TRBV19 and TRBJ1-5, with D uncertain. CDR3 length: 13 amino acids. Germline CDR1 and CDR2: LNHDA and SQIVND (reference sequence). Trimming took off 7 bases at V and 7 bases at J, with 14 bases between the two ends. The CDR3: CASTILRGQPQHF. In DNA, the CDR3 is TGTGCCAGTACCATCCTACGAGGACAGCCCCAGCATTTT. The entire variable domain, with the rest obtained from reference TRBV19 and TRBJ1-5, is as follows: DGGITQSPKYLFRKEGQNVTLSCEQNLNHDAMYWYRQDPGQGLRLIYYSQIVNDFQKGDIAEGYSVSREKKESFPLTVTSAQKNPTAFYLCASTILRGQPQHFGDGTRLSIL.

The V and J genes are TRBV10-3 and TRBJ2-7; 10 bases line up with TRBD2. Germline V gives CDR1 ENHRY, CDR2 SYGVKD. CDR3 size: 15 residues. J gave up 4 bases and V 4 bases, and 7 bases lay outside the gene matches. The CDR3 sequence: CAISAPGTSEYEQYF. CDR3 sequence (DNA): TGTGCCATCAGTGCCCCCGGGACTAGCGAATACGAGCAGTACTTC.

The gene calls are TRBV2 and TRBJ1-1; no definite D call. The CDR3 runs to 15 residues. The V and J ends lost 4 bases and 0 bases respectively, with 12 bases between them. Germline V gene data show CDR1 as SNHLY and CDR2 as FYNNEI. The CDR3 DNA sequence: TGTGCCAGCAGTGCCCATCGGTCGGTGAACACTGAAGCTTTCTTT. This codes for CASSAHRSVNTEAFF.

The chain links TRBV9 to TRBJ2-3, with D unclear. The CDR3 consists of 15 residues. V was pared by 2 bases and J by 2 bases, with 12 bases between. Germline lookup yields CDR1 SGDLS and CDR2 YYNGEE. CDR3 sequence: CASSVQDPPTDTQYF. CDR3 in DNA: TGTGCCAGCAGCGTTCAGGATCCTCCCACAGATACGCAGTATTTT. Drawing the rest from reference TRBV9 and TRBJ2-3, the complete variable domain is DSGVTQTPKHLITATGQRVTLRCSPRSGDLSVYWYQQSLDQGLQFLIQYYNGEERAKGNILERFSAQQFPDLHSELNLSSLELGDSALYFCASSVQDPPTDTQYFGPGTRLTVL.

This sequence joins TRBV19 and TRBJ2-6; TRBD1 is a possible D gene (5 bases). Germline V gene lookup returns CDR1 LNHDA and CDR2 SQIVND (reference sequence). The CDR3 runs 16 residues. Trimming took off 3 bases at V and 4 bases at J, with 13 bases between the two ends. The DNA of the CDR3 is TGTGCCAGTAGTATGGGGCACCTCGGAGGGGCCAACGTCCTGACTTTC. Protein product: CASSMGHLGGANVLTF.

V and J are TRBV6-6 and TRBJ2-1; 8 nucleotides agree with TRBD2. The CDR3 is made up of 15 amino acids. From germline, CDR1 is MNHNY and CDR2 SVGAGI (reference sequence). The ends lost 8 bases at V and 0 bases at J; junction bases unmatched: 6. The CDR3 region is CASRGAGGSYNEQFF. CDR3 DNA: TGTGCCAGCCGTGGGGCGGGAGGCTCCTACAATGAGCAGTTCTTC.

The rearrangement uses TRBV10-2 and TRBJ1-5; 7 bases fit TRBD1. Losses at the gene ends were 3 bases for V and 3 bases for J; bases not matched to a gene: 11. Germline CDR1 and CDR2: WSHSY and SAAADI. This CDR3 region has 17 residues. The CDR3 DNA follows: TGCGCCAGCAGTGACAACACCAGGGGGACCTTCAATCAGCCCCAGCATTTT. Translated: CASSDNTRGTFNQPQHF.

Note on this clone: Distinct nucleotide sequences in the sample also encode this CDR3. The CDR3 is CASSLEAAGELFF. In DNA form, the CDR3 reads TGTGCCAGCAGCTTGGAGGCAGCCGGGGAGCTGTTTTTT. The chain combines TRBV5-4 with TRBJ2-2; no definite D call. V was clipped by 0 bases and J by 6 bases, with 6 bases between them. Germline V gene data show CDR1 as SGHNT and CDR2 as YYREEE (reference sequence). The CDR3 runs to 13 residues.

The V and J genes are TRBV6-5 and TRBJ2-2; TRBD2 matches 9 bases. The germline CDR1 and CDR2 sequences are MNHEY and SVGAGI. CDR3 length: 14 residues. V shed 4 bases, J shed 9 bases, and the junction held 6 bases outside the gene matches. The CDR3 is CASSWSSGSRELFF. The CDR3 nucleotides read TGTGCCAGCAGTTGGAGTAGCGGGAGCCGGGAGCTGTTTTTT.

This chain joins TRBV5-1 and TRBJ2-5; 11 bases map to TRBD2. J lost 4 bases, V lost 1 base, and 12 bases had no gene match. This CDR3 contains 18 residues. In germline, CDR1 is SGHRS, CDR2 YFSETQ. As DNA, the CDR3 is TGCGCCAGCAGCTTGTCACTAGCGGGAGTGGTGAATTTAGAGACCCAGTACTTC. The encoded protein is CASSLSLAGVVNLETQYF.